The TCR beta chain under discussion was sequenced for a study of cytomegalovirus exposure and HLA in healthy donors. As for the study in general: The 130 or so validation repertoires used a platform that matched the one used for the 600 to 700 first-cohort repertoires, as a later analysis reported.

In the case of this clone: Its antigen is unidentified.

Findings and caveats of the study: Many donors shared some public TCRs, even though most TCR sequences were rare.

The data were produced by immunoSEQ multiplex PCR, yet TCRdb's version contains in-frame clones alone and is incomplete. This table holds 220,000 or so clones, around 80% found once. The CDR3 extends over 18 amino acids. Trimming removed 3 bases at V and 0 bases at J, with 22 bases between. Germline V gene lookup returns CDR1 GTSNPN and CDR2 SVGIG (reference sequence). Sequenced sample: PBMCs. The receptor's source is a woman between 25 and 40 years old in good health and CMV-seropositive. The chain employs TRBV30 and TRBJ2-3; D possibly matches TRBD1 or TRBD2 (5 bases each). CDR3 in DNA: TGTGCCTGGAGGGCGGGCTTACGAGGGACGGCAAGCACAGATACGCAGTATTTT. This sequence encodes CAWRAGLRGTASTDTQYF.